This record looks at one TCR beta chain sequence and its context. The record originates from a study of T cell responses to AZD1222 COVID-19 vaccine. Second-dose schedules of about 4 or about 12 weeks were combined. Method: immunoSEQ multiplex PCR; TCRdb's copy keeps in-frame clones and lacks some. Here the sample spans 150,000 to 200,000 clones, approximately 90% being singletons. The CDR3 is 16 residues long. Germline V gene sequence: CDR1 LGHNA, CDR2 YSLEER. Trimming at V came to 3 bases and at J to 3 bases, leaving 9 bases not matched to a gene. The receptor was derived from an adult who received the AZD1222 COVID-19 vaccine. This chain connects TRBV4-3 to TRBJ2-3; 7 positions match TRBD2. The sequencing here drew on peripheral blood, taken 28 days after the second AZD1222 dose. Here the CDR3 DNA reads TGCGCCAGCAGCCAGCAGATAGCGGGTTCGACAGATACGCAGTATTTT. Protein sequence: CASSQQIAGSTDTQYF.